These T cell receptor beta chains were read from a single sample in a study of read filtering for tumor transcriptome and immune sequencing. TCRdb re-called the reads through MiXCR, storing one row per CDR3 protein. This table has about 130,000 distinct CDR3 sequences, around 13% appearing once. Sample: a population of CD138-negative cells sorted from bone marrow. Receptors were obtained from a donor at least 40 years old with multiple myeloma. The CDR3 runs from the conserved cysteine through the conserved F or W. Fields, in order: clone size, D gene, V gene, J gene, CDR3 DNA, CDR3 protein. D genes are given only for firm matches. The size of a clone is reported for some rows only, either as once, few or many, or as a class for expanded clones.

many	-	TRBV2	TRBJ1-1	TGTGCCAGCACGAACAGGCCGAACACTGAAGCTTTCTTT	CASTNRPNTEAFF
many	-	TRBV2	TRBJ2-1	TGTGCCAGCAGGGGGGAGGCTATCTCCTACAATGAGCAGTTCTTC	CASRGEAISYNEQFF
many	-	TRBV29-1	TRBJ1-2	TGCAGCATAGGGGACGGCAAACTCTATGGCTACACCTTC	CSIGDGKLYGYTF
few	-	TRBV29-1	TRBJ2-7	TGCAGCGTTGAAGAAACGGGGGCTGGGGAGCAGTACTTC	CSVEETGAGEQYF
-	-	TRBV5-1	TRBJ2-1	TGCGCCAGCAGCCTTGAAGGGCAGGGGTATTACAATGAGCAGTTCTTC	CASSLEGQGYYNEQFF
many	TRBD1	TRBV12-3/TRBV12-4	TRBJ1-2	TGTGCCAGCAGTTTGAAACCTCAGGGGGACTATGGCTACACCTTC	CASSLKPQGDYGYTF
few	-	TRBV15	TRBJ2-1	TGTGCCACCAGCAGGGATAGACTAGTCTCCTACAATGAGCAGTTCTTC	CATSRDRLVSYNEQFF
many	TRBD1	TRBV28	TRBJ2-1	TGTGCCAGCAGCGATTTGACAGGGGACTACAATGAGCAGTTCTTC	CASSDLTGDYNEQFF
many	-	TRBV30	TRBJ2-7	TGTGCCTGGAGGGGTCGCGGCGCCGGCTACGAGCAGTACTTC	CAWRGRGAGYEQYF
many	-	TRBV29-1	TRBJ2-3	TGCAGCGTTAGACAGAGACCTAGAACAGATACGCAGTATTTT	CSVRQRPRTDTQYF
many	-	TRBV6-5	TRBJ2-2	TGTGCCAGCAAGGGGGGAACCTCGAACACCGGGGAGCTGTTTTTT	CASKGGTSNTGELFF
many	TRBD1	TRBV28	TRBJ1-5	TGTGCCAGCAGTCCGGGACAGGGGAGCAATCAGCCCCAGCATTTT	CASSPGQGSNQPQHF
many	TRBD1	TRBV29-1	TRBJ2-2	TGCAGCGTTCAGCTTGGGACAGGGTCAGGCGGGGAGCTGTTTTTT	CSVQLGTGSGGELFF
few	TRBD1	TRBV7-2	TRBJ1-2	TGTGCCAGCAGTATAGGACAGGGGGCCTATGGCTACACCTTC	CASSIGQGAYGYTF
many	TRBD2	TRBV4-1	TRBJ2-2	TGCGCCAGCAGCCAAGAGGGACTAGCGGGAATTACCGGGGAGCTGTTTTTT	CASSQEGLAGITGELFF
many	TRBD1	TRBV5-6	TRBJ2-7	TGTGCCAGCAGCTTGGGGACAGGGGTCCACGAGCAGTACTTC	CASSLGTGVHEQYF
many	-	TRBV6-2/TRBV6-3	TRBJ2-3	TGTGCCAGCAGTTACTCTTCCCGGGGATACCCTCCCACAGATACGCAGTATTTT	CASSYSSRGYPPTDTQYF
many	TRBD2	TRBV20-1	TRBJ2-7	TGCAGTGCTAGTAGTCCTAGCGGGAGTTACGAGCAGTACTTC	CSASSPSGSYEQYF
many	-	TRBV27	TRBJ2-3	TGTGCCAGCACCCCTCGAGCGGGCACAGATACGCAGTATTTT	CASTPRAGTDTQYF
many	TRBD1	TRBV20-1	TRBJ2-7	TGCAGTGCTCTTCATCCCGGGACAGGGACCTACGAGCAGTACTTC	CSALHPGTGTYEQYF
-	-	TRBV7-9	TRBJ2-2	TGTGCCCGCAGCTTGGATCCCGGGGAGCTGTTCTTT	CARSLDPGELFF
many	-	TRBV6-2/TRBV6-3	TRBJ2-3	TGTGCCAGCAGTTACTCGAACGCAGGAGGCACAGATACGCAGTATTTT	CASSYSNAGGTDTQYF
many	-	TRBV7-9	TRBJ2-1	TGTGCCAGCAGCTTAGGGACTACTTTCTACAATGAGCAGTTCTTC	CASSLGTTFYNEQFF
many	-	TRBV5-1	TRBJ2-1	TGCGCCAGCAGCTTGTATGGGGCTAATGGGCATGAGCAGTTCTTC	CASSLYGANGHEQFF
many	TRBD1	TRBV19	TRBJ1-4	TGTGCCAGTAGTATAGTCCCATCAGGGGGCGATGAAAAACTGTTTTTT	CASSIVPSGGDEKLFF
-	-	TRBV24-1	TRBJ2-1	TGTGCCACCAGTGATGTTGGCGCTCGCTCCTACAATGGGCAGTTCTTC	CATSDVGARSYNGQFF
many	TRBD1	TRBV5-1	TRBJ1-1	TGCGCCAGCAGCTGGACAGGGTTCGACACTGAAGCTCTCTTT	CASSWTGFDTEALF
many	-	TRBV5-1	TRBJ1-1	TGCGCCAGCAACAGGGTCGGGGTGAACACTGAAGCTTTCTTT	CASNRVGVNTEAFF
many	-	TRBV11-3	TRBJ2-1	TGTGCCAGCAGCTTAGATGGAGTTGGTGAGCAGTTCTTC	CASSLDGVGEQFF
few	TRBD2	TRBV15	TRBJ2-7	TGTGCCACCAGCAGTTACAGCGGGAGGTACGAGCAGTACTTC	CATSSYSGRYEQYF
many	-	TRBV6-1	TRBJ2-6	TGTGCCAGCAGTGGTGGCAGGGTTGGGGCCAACGTCCTGACTTTC	CASSGGRVGANVLTF
many	-	TRBV6-1	TRBJ2-2	TGTGCCAGCACCCGCGTGGGGTACACCGGGGAGCTGTTTTTT	CASTRVGYTGELFF
-	-	TRBV19	TRBJ1-1	TGTGCCAGTAGTCCCCTTAAGGGGGGGGGCGCTGAAGCTTTCTTT	CASSPLKGGGAEAFF
few	-	TRBV20-1	TRBJ1-4	TGCAGTGCTACTCTCCCCCGGTTAGGGGCAAGTGAAAAACTGTTTTTT	CSATLPRLGASEKLFF
many	-	TRBV5-4	TRBJ2-1	TGTGCCAGCAGCTTGGCCCCGGGTCGGGGGGCCTCCTACAATGAGCAGTTCTTC	CASSLAPGRGASYNEQFF
-	-	TRBV14	TRBJ1-1	TGTGCCAGCAGCCAGTCAGGTCACGGAGGTACTGAAGCTTTCTTT	CASSQSGHGGTEAFF
-	TRBD2	TRBV2	TRBJ2-3	TGTGCCAGCAGTCCTCCGGGACTAGCAGAAGGGAGGGAGAACACAGATACGCAGTATTTT	CASSPPGLAEGRENTDTQYF